The next 9 T cell receptor beta chains were all read from a single sample in a study of blood T cell repertoires in COVID-19. Clones were read by immunoSEQ multiplex PCR, and TCRdb kept only the in-frame ones, dropping some. The sample holds under 300,000 clones, approximately 82% seen once. Sequenced: PBMCs or T cells enriched from blood (not recorded which). Source of these receptors: a man aged 35-49 years who had recovered from COVID-19.

There are a few counts of this clone. For the CDR3, the DNA is TGCACCAGCAGCGCACTCCGGGACAGGGGAGATACGCAGTATTTT. Amino acids: CTSSALRDRGDTQYF. J is TRBJ2-3 and V is TRBV1; the table's D gene call, TRBD1, was not cross checked with the DNA. TRBV1 is described as a pseudogene. The CDR3 extends over 15 amino acids.

The gene calls are TRBV10-3 and TRBJ2-7, with a tentative D call TRBD1 (5 bases). The V gene lost 0 bases and the J gene lost 2 bases, with 11 bases spanning the gap. Per germline, CDR1 ENHRY and CDR2 SYGVKD. The CDR3 has 15 amino acids. The CDR3 DNA reads TGTGCCATCAGTGAGTCGACAGAGCCCCCCTACGAGCAGTACTTC. Translated: CAISESTEPPYEQYF.

The J gene is TRBJ2-7, the V gene TRBV11-2, with a weak D call TRBD1 (5 bases). The CDR3 extends over 15 amino acids. From germline, CDR1 is SGHAT and CDR2 FQNNGV. V lost 5 bases and J lost 3, with 17 bases in between. This CDR3 reads CASSPRGQGLYEQYF. DNA of the CDR3: TGTGCCAGCAGCCCCCGAGGCCAGGGCCTCTACGAGCAGTACTTC.

The V gene is TRBV7-2, the J gene TRBJ2-1; 9 nucleotides align to TRBD2. The germline V gene encodes CDR1 SGHTA and CDR2 FQGNSA. Trimming took 4 bases from V and 2 from J; bases not matched to a gene: 12. The CDR3 has 18 residues. The CDR3 region has the DNA TGTGCCAGCAGCTCCCCGGGCTCGCGGGGGGGGGCCTACAATGAGCAGTTCTTC. Translation: CASSSPGSRGGAYNEQFF. Full variable domain (outside the CDR3, taken from reference TRBV7-2 and TRBJ2-1): GAGVSQSPSNKVTEKGKDVELRCDPISGHTALYWYRQSLGQGLEFLIYFQGNSAPDKSGLPSDRFSAERTGGSVSTLTIQRTQQEDSAVYLCASSSPGSRGGAYNEQFFGPGTRLTVL.

J is TRBJ1-4 and V is TRBV30; possible D gene TRBD1, 6 bases. The germline gives CDR1 GTSNPN, CDR2 SVGIG (reference sequence). V shed 1 base and J shed 8 bases, with 14 bases lying between them. CDR3 length: 14 amino acids. CDR3 coding DNA: TGTGCCTGGAGTGAATCTGGGGGCCGGGAAAAACTGTTTTTT. The encoded protein is CAWSESGGREKLFF.

This sequence joins TRBV6-1 and TRBJ1-4, with D uncertain. Germline loops: CDR1 MNHNS, CDR2 SASEGT. This CDR3 region has 15 residues. Trimming removed 3 bases at V and 3 bases at J, with 11 bases between. The CDR3 DNA is TGTGCCAGCAGTGACGGCCATGGAGCTAATGAAAAACTGTTTTTT. This encodes CASSDGHGANEKLFF.

The CDR3 here is CASTGTGLTGELFF. The CDR3 nucleotides are TGCGCCAGCACTGGAACGGGACTCACCGGGGAGCTGTTTTTT. The rearrangement joins TRBV10-2 to TRBJ2-2, with D possibly being TRBD2 (6 bases). Trimming left V 7 bases short and J 4 bases short, with 13 bases between. The CDR3 loop spans 14 amino acids. Germline V gene sequence: CDR1 WSHSY, CDR2 SAAADI.

The chain uses TRBV5-1 and TRBJ2-3; TRBD2 matches at 13 bases. Germline V lookup: CDR1 SGHRS, CDR2 YFSETQ. CDR3 length: 17 amino acids. V trimming: 4 bases; J trimming: 4 bases; junction bases outside the gene matches: 9. This CDR3 reads CASSTGLAGVRADTQYF. In DNA, the CDR3 is TGCGCCAGCAGCACTGGACTAGCGGGGGTTCGGGCAGATACGCAGTATTTT.

In this sample, this clone turned up once. The chain uses TRBV11-2 and TRBJ2-6; the D is unclear. From germline, CDR1 is SGHAT and CDR2 FQNNGV. Deletions cut 8 bases from V and 2 bases from J, with 22 bases between. CDR3 size: 18 residues. Here the CDR3 reads CASGARLYYGAGANVLTF. The CDR3, as DNA: TGTGCCAGCGGCGCTCGACTCTATTATGGCGCTGGGGCCAACGTCCTGACTTTC. The complete variable domain, with remaining parts taken from reference TRBV11-2 and TRBJ2-6, reads EAGVAQSPRYKIIEKRQSVAFWCNPISGHATLYWYQQILGQGPKLLIQFQNNGVVDDSQLPKDRFSAERLKGVDSTLKIQPAKLEDSAVYLCASGARLYYGAGANVLTFGAGSRLTVL.